The 10 T cell receptor beta chains below all came from one sample that was sequenced in a study of control samples from healthy donors and cancer patients. Repertoires were generated with immunoSEQ multiplex PCR, while TCRdb's copy carries only in-frame clones and drops some. In all, the sample yields about 200,000 clones. Material for sequencing was blood. All receptors derive from a woman in her twenties or thirties in good health.

The chain uses TRBV2 and TRBJ1-6; D remains unclear. The V and J ends lost 2 bases and 3 bases respectively, with 5 bases between them. The CDR3 covers 14 residues. CDR1 is SNHLY, CDR2 FYNNEI, per germline. The CDR3 here is CASSERNYNSPLHF. In nucleotides, the CDR3 is TGTGCCAGCAGTGAAAGGAACTATAATTCACCCCTCCACTTT.

The CDR3: CASSPGGRGAETQYF. CDR3 in DNA: TGTGCCAGCTCGCCGGGGGGACGCGGGGCCGAGACCCAGTACTTC. This rearrangement joins TRBV18 to TRBJ2-5; 7 nucleotides line up with TRBD2. CDR3 length: 15 residues. Per germline, CDR1 KGHSH and CDR2 LQKENI. V lost 6 bases to trimming and J lost 5 bases; unmatched junction nucleotides: 12.

The V and J genes are TRBV6-1 and TRBJ2-3, with 7 bases identical to TRBD2. Trimming cost V 2 bases and J 0 bases; bases outside gene matches: 8. The CDR3 length is 17 residues. Per germline, CDR1 MNHNS and CDR2 SASEGT. This CDR3 is CASSEYGGLLSTDTQYF. For the CDR3, the DNA is TGTGCCAGCAGTGAATATGGGGGACTACTAAGCACAGATACGCAGTATTTT.

DNA of the CDR3: TGTGCCATCAGTGCGGGGCAGCCCTACGAGCAGTACTTC. Translating gives CAISAGQPYEQYF. This sequence joins TRBV10-3 and TRBJ2-7; D possibly uses TRBD1 or TRBD2 (5 bases each). The CDR3 has 13 amino acids. Germline V CDR1 and CDR2: ENHRY, SYGVKD. Trimming pared 4 bases from V and 2 bases from J, leaving 9 bases between.

The rearrangement links TRBV3-1 (or the pseudogene TRBV3-2) to TRBJ1-1; 7 bases agree with TRBD1. The CDR3 loop spans 13 amino acids. The V and J ends lost 1 base and 5 bases, in that order; junction bases with no gene match: 1. Germline V gives CDR1 LGHDT, CDR2 YNNKEL (reference sequence). In DNA form, the CDR3 reads TGTGCCAGCAGCCAAGCCAGGGGGACTGAAGCTTTCTTT. Encoded protein: CASSQARGTEAFF.

The chain recombines TRBV27 with TRBJ2-5, with D maybe TRBD2 (5 bases). Trimming took 3 bases from V and 2 from J, leaving 13 bases between them. The CDR3 loop spans 15 amino acids. Looked up from germline, CDR1 is MNHEY and CDR2 is SMNVEV (reference sequence). The chain's CDR3 is CASSFVSGSQETQYF. The CDR3, as DNA: TGTGCCAGCAGTTTTGTATCGGGATCACAAGAGACCCAGTACTTC.

This chain uses TRBV12-3 or TRBV12-4 with TRBJ2-5; TRBD1 matches at 8 bases. With 6 bases clipped from V and 3 bases from J, the junction kept 3 bases outside the gene matches. This CDR3 region has 13 residues. The CDR3 spells CASRSGGEETQYF. The CDR3 coding sequence is TGTGCCAGCAGATCAGGGGGCGAAGAGACCCAGTACTTC.

The gene calls are TRBV2 and TRBJ1-5; D is unresolved. The CDR3 sequence is 14 residues long. The V end lost 2 bases, the J end lost 0 bases, and 5 bases lay between the germline ends. Germline lookup yields CDR1 SNHLY and CDR2 FYNNEI. The DNA of the CDR3 is TGTGCCAGCAGTGAACAATATAGCAATCAGCCCCAGCATTTT. This sequence encodes CASSEQYSNQPQHF.

The V and J genes are TRBV19 and TRBJ1-5; D not certain. Between the trimmed V and J ends, which lost 3 bases and 6 bases, there was a span of 9 bases. Germline CDR1 LNHDA, CDR2 SQIVND (reference sequence). CDR3 length equals 13 residues. The chain's CDR3 is CASSITVPQPQHF. The CDR3 DNA sequence: TGTGCCAGTAGTATCACGGTCCCTCAGCCCCAGCATTTT.

The chain uses TRBV5-4 and TRBJ2-3; 10 bases align to TRBD1. The V segment lost 4 bases and the J segment 3 bases; nucleotides outside the gene matches: 5. Germline-derived CDR1 and CDR2 are SGHNT and YYREEE (reference sequence). CDR3 length: 15 amino acids. The CDR3 DNA follows: TGTGCCAGCAGCGTGACAGGGGGCGGGACAGATACGCAGTATTTT. Translation: CASSVTGGGTDTQYF.